One sample yielded the 27 T cell receptor beta chains listed below, sequenced in a study of high-grade serous ovarian cancer treatment subgroups. Tumor samples were obtained before definitive surgery or chemotherapy. Here immunoSEQ multiplex PCR was the method, and the copy in TCRdb shows in-frame clones only, minus some. The table records 10,000 or so clones, 68% of them present only once. The sample comprised tumor tissue. The source of these receptors is a human donor with high-grade serous ovarian cancer.

The chain joins TRBV7-3 to TRBJ2-1; 7 bases are shared with TRBD1. The germline V gene encodes CDR1 SGHTA and CDR2 FQGTGA. This CDR3 is built from 16 residues. Trimming removed 1 base from V and 5 bases from J; junction bases left unmatched: 8. The CDR3 protein is CASSLMGRTGDNEQFF. CDR3 sequence (DNA): TGTGCCAGCAGCTTAATGGGGCGGACAGGCGACAATGAGCAGTTCTTC.

By sample fraction, this clone is medium-sized. The rearrangement links TRBV5-4 to TRBJ1-4, with 12 bases identical to TRBD1. The CDR3 is 17 amino acids. Germline V lookup: CDR1 SGHNT, CDR2 YYREEE (reference sequence). V was clipped by 0 bases and J by 6 bases; unmatched bases: 6. The CDR3 reads CASSLGGTGGHHEKLFF. CDR3 DNA sequence: TGTGCCAGCAGCTTGGGGGGGACAGGGGGCCACCATGAAAAACTGTTTTTT.

This rearrangement joins TRBV5-4 to TRBJ2-5; 12 bases align to TRBD2. The DNA end is more similar to TRBJ2-7, so the J call may be wrong. The CDR3 runs 15 residues. Germline V gene sequence: CDR1 SGHNT, CDR2 YYREEE (reference sequence). The CDR3 nucleotides read TGTGCCAGCAGCCAAGGGACTAGCGGGCCTCGCGAGCAGTACTTC. It specifies CASSQGTSGPREQYF.

Within the sample, this clone is medium-sized. The chain employs TRBV7-2 and TRBJ1-2; a possible D gene is TRBD1 (6 bases). V lost 1 base to trimming and J lost 7 bases, with 10 bases between them. This CDR3 spans 13 amino acids. Per the germline V gene, CDR1 is SGHTA and CDR2 is FQGNSA. The CDR3 DNA is TGTGCCAGCAGCTTAGGGGGGCGGGGTGGCTACACCTTC. It translates to CASSLGGRGGYTF.

This clone is medium-sized (0.01 to 0.1%) in the sample. Here the CDR3 reads CAWGHLRGFRDTEAFF. DNA of the CDR3: TGTGCCTGGGGGCACCTTAGGGGCTTCAGGGACACTGAAGCTTTCTTT. The V gene is TRBV30, the J gene TRBJ1-1; D may be TRBD1 (5 bases). The CDR3 runs to 16 residues. V lost 5 bases and J 3 bases, leaving 22 bases between the germline ends. Per the germline V gene, CDR1 is GTSNPN and CDR2 is SVGIG (reference sequence).

The chain has TRBV5-6 and TRBJ2-5; 8 bases line up with TRBD2. This CDR3 is built from 12 residues. The V gene's germline CDR1 is SGHDT and CDR2 YYEEEE. With V trimmed by 0 bases and J by 8 bases, 0 bases remained unmatched. In DNA form, the CDR3 reads TGTGCCAGCAGCTTGGGGACTAGCACCCAGTACTTC. Translation gives CASSLGTSTQYF. The full variable domain, in which reference TRBV5-6 and TRBJ2-5 provide the parts outside the CDR3, is DAGVTQSPTHLIKTRGQQVTLRCSPKSGHDTVSWYQQALGQGPQFIFQYYEEEERQRGNFPDRFSGHQFPNYSSELNVNALLLGDSALYLCASSLGTSTQYFGPGTRLLVL.

This clone is classed as medium-sized. The chain has TRBV7-8 and TRBJ2-1; 11 nucleotides line up with TRBD2. This CDR3 has 15 residues. The germline V gene encodes CDR1 SGHVS and CDR2 FQNEAQ. V trimming: 4 bases; J trimming: 5 bases; junction bases outside the gene matches: 4. CDR3 amino acids: CASSYTSGGNNEQFF. In DNA, the CDR3 is TGTGCCAGCAGCTATACTAGCGGGGGTAACAATGAGCAGTTCTTC.

This chain links TRBV7-9 with TRBJ1-1, with D tentatively TRBD1 (5 bases). The CDR3 is 13 residues long. Germline loops: CDR1 SEHNR, CDR2 FQNEAQ (reference sequence). The V gene lost 4 bases and the J gene lost 5 bases, with 11 bases spanning the gap. In nucleotides, the CDR3 is TGTGCCAGCAGCTCCCGACAGTGGACTGAAGCTTTCTTT. Its protein is CASSSRQWTEAFF.

This rearrangement joins TRBV7-9 to TRBJ2-3; perhaps TRBD2 as D (5 bases). This CDR3 has 14 amino acids. Trimming took off 4 bases at V and 6 bases at J, with 14 bases between the two ends. Germline CDR1 SEHNR, CDR2 FQNEAQ (reference sequence). For the CDR3, the DNA is TGTGCCAGCAGCTGGCCCTCTAGCATGGATACGCAGTATTTT. Translated, it gives CASSWPSSMDTQYF.

The rearrangement joins TRBV4-3 to TRBJ1-6; 7 bases fit TRBD1. The V and J ends lost 1 base and 10 bases, in that order; junction bases with no gene match: 4. The germline gives CDR1 LGHNA, CDR2 YSLEER. The CDR3 sequence is 14 residues long. The CDR3 nucleotides are TGCGCCAGCAGCCAAGGACAGGGAGTCTCACCCCTCCACTTT. It encodes CASSQGQGVSPLHF.

This chain connects TRBV7-6 to TRBJ2-7; TRBD2 agrees at 9 bases. V dropped 5 bases and J dropped 1; count of bases not matched to a gene: 9. The CDR3 has 16 amino acids. Per the germline V gene, CDR1 is SGHVS and CDR2 is FNYEAQ. CDR3 nucleotide sequence: TGTGCCAGCAGCCCCCGAGGCGGGAGGGCTTCCTACGAGCAGTACTTC. It codes for CASSPRGGRASYEQYF.

By share, this clone counts as large. The J gene is TRBJ2-3, the V gene TRBV9, with D hard to call. The CDR3 extends over 12 amino acids. The germline CDR1 and CDR2 sequences are SGDLS and YYNGEE. V was trimmed by 3 bases and J by 6 bases, leaving 8 bases between them. The CDR3: CASSAGADTQYF. The CDR3, as DNA: TGTGCCAGCAGCGCGGGTGCGGATACGCAGTATTTT.

Only a few counts were recorded for this clone. The V call is TRBV7-9, the J call TRBJ2-7; 9 positions agree with TRBD2. The ends lost 4 bases at V and 6 bases at J; junction bases unmatched: 13. The CDR3 has 16 amino acids. Germline CDR1 and CDR2: SEHNR and FQNEAQ (reference sequence). The CDR3 nucleotides read TGTGCCAGCAGCTCCGTGGTTAGCGGGAGTTGGGGCGAGCAGTACTTC. Translation gives CASSSVVSGSWGEQYF.

This clone is medium-sized within its sample. The CDR3 nucleotides read TGCAGCACCGACCCTCAGCCCCAGCATTTT. The encoded protein is CSTDPQPQHF. The chain carries TRBV29-1 and TRBJ1-5; D not certain. CDR3 size: 10 residues. CDR1 is SQVTM and CDR2 is ANQGSEA in the germline V gene. The V end was cut by 8 bases, the J end by 6 bases, with 8 bases between.

The rearrangement links TRBV5-6 to TRBJ2-5; TRBD2 aligns across 8 bases. V lost 4 bases, J lost 9 bases, and 8 bases stayed unmatched. In germline, CDR1 is SGHDT, CDR2 YYEEEE. The CDR3 sequence is 13 residues long. The CDR3 loop reads CASSRSGMVAQYF. The CDR3 DNA sequence: TGTGCCAGCAGCCGTAGCGGGATGGTGGCCCAGTACTTC.

This chain links TRBV6-5 with TRBJ2-5, with D perhaps matching TRBD2 (6 bases). Germline lookup yields CDR1 MNHEY and CDR2 SVGAGI. Trimming left V 6 bases short and J 2 bases short, with 10 bases between. The CDR3 is 13 amino acids. The CDR3 is CASSRAGQETQYF. The CDR3 DNA reads as TGTGCCAGCAGCAGAGCGGGTCAAGAGACCCAGTACTTC.

The V call is TRBV7-9, the J call TRBJ2-5; TRBD1 aligns across 9 bases. J lost 4 bases, V lost 0 bases, and 3 bases had no gene match. Germline values: CDR1 SEHNR, CDR2 FQNEAQ (reference sequence). The CDR3 totals 15 residues. The CDR3 DNA reads as TGTGCCAGCAGCTTAGCTACAGGGGGCTTAGAGACCCAGTACTTC. This translates into CASSLATGGLETQYF. The full variable domain, rest sourced from reference TRBV7-9 and TRBJ2-5, is DTGVSQNPRHKITKRGQNVTFRCDPISEHNRLYWYRQTLGQGPEFLTYFQNEAQLEKSRLLSDRFSAERPKGSFSTLEIQRTEQGDSAMYLCASSLATGGLETQYFGPGTRLLVL.

This clone was recorded once. The junction differs from germline at one of its ends, possibly a read error. The genes are TRBV10-3 and TRBJ2-5; perhaps D is TRBD1 or TRBD2 (5 bases each). Germline assignment: CDR1 ENHRY and CDR2 SYGVKD. The CDR3 runs to 13 residues. In DNA, the CDR3 is TGTGCCATCAGTGCAGGGACGGCGCAGACGCAGTACTTC. It yields the protein CAISAGTAQTQYF.

This chain uses TRBV6-5 with TRBJ1-1, with unresolved D. Trimming shortened V by 2 bases and J by 4 bases, and 14 bases separated the two germline ends. Germline lookup yields CDR1 MNHEY and CDR2 SVGAGI. The CDR3 length is 15 residues. The DNA for the CDR3 is TGTGCCAGCAGTTACCAAAGAACGATAGGCACTGAAGCTTTCTTT. As protein: CASSYQRTIGTEAFF.

J is TRBJ2-2 and V is TRBV7-9; TRBD2 is a possible D gene (6 bases). The CDR3 totals 13 residues. Looked up from germline, CDR1 is SEHNR and CDR2 is FQNEAQ (reference sequence). V was pared by 5 bases and J by 6 bases, with 10 bases between. The CDR3 region has the DNA TGTGCCAGCAGCACGACTAGTGCCGGGGAGCTGTTTTTT. Its protein product is CASSTTSAGELFF.

The genes are TRBV7-2 and TRBJ2-2, with 8 bases aligning to TRBD2. V trimming: 5 bases; J trimming: 1 base; junction bases outside the gene matches: 15. The CDR3 spans 19 residues. CDR1 and CDR2 (germline): SGHTA, FQGNSA. In DNA form, the CDR3 reads TGTGCCAGCAGCCCTACTAGCGGCGCAATGGGATTGAACACCGGGGAGCTGTTTTTT. Its translation: CASSPTSGAMGLNTGELFF. Based on the CDR3 plus reference TRBV7-2 and TRBJ2-2, the full variable domain is GAGVSQSPSNKVTEKGKDVELRCDPISGHTALYWYRQSLGQGLEFLIYFQGNSAPDKSGLPSDRFSAERTGGSVSTLTIQRTQQEDSAVYLCASSPTSGAMGLNTGELFFGEGSRLTVL.

V usage is TRBV6-5 and J usage is TRBJ2-5; 11 bases agree with TRBD2. Germline trimming cut 6 bases from V and 4 bases from J; bases unmatched to any gene: 7. Germline lookup yields CDR1 MNHEY and CDR2 SVGAGI. The CDR3 extends over 15 amino acids. The CDR3 bases are TGTGCCAGCAGCCCCGGACTAGCGGGTTTAGAGACCCAGTACTTC. This translates into CASSPGLAGLETQYF.

V is TRBV5-4 and J is TRBJ2-6, with TRBD1 identical over 12 bases. With V trimmed by 0 bases and J by 4 bases, 5 bases remained unmatched. The germline CDR1 and CDR2 sequences are SGHNT and YYREEE (reference sequence). The CDR3 covers 18 residues. DNA of the CDR3: TGTGCCAGCAGCTTGGGGGGACAGGGGGCGCGAGGGGCCAACGTCCTGACTTTC. Amino acids: CASSLGGQGARGANVLTF.

The V call is TRBV6-5, the J call TRBJ1-2; no reliable D call. V was trimmed by 6 bases and J by 0 bases, leaving 14 bases between them. CDR1 is MNHEY and CDR2 is SVGAGI in the germline V gene. The CDR3 is made up of 15 amino acids. The CDR3 loop reads CASSPGLYTNYGYTF. In DNA form, the CDR3 reads TGTGCCAGCAGCCCAGGACTCTACACTAACTATGGCTACACCTTC.

This chain connects TRBV28 to TRBJ2-1, with 7 nucleotides matching TRBD2. The CDR3 is 15 amino acids. Unmatched junction bases numbered 13, after V lost 5 bases and J lost 9 bases. Germline V gene lookup returns CDR1 MDHEN and CDR2 SYDVKM. The DNA of the CDR3 is TGTGCCAGCAGTGCCCACGGAGCGGGATCGGGTGAGCAGTTCTTC. Protein product: CASSAHGAGSGEQFF.

This clone was seen only a few times. The V gene is TRBV12-5, the J gene TRBJ1-1; no clear D gene. The length of the CDR3 is 12 residues. Trimming pared 8 bases from V and 0 bases from J, leaving 7 bases between. The germline V gene encodes CDR1 LGHNT and CDR2 FRNRAP. The CDR3 reads CASCKVNTEAFF. The CDR3 DNA follows: TGTGCTAGTTGTAAGGTGAACACTGAAGCTTTCTTT.

The chain links TRBV19 to TRBJ2-1; D perhaps matches TRBD1 (6 bases). The V gene lost 5 bases and the J gene lost 6 bases, with 14 bases spanning the gap. The CDR3 has 14 residues. The germline CDR1 and CDR2 sequences are LNHDA and SQIVND (reference sequence). This CDR3 is CASSLRGAFNEQFF. The CDR3 coding sequence is TGTGCCAGTAGTCTCAGGGGTGCCTTCAATGAGCAGTTCTTC.